This TCR beta chain was captured in a study of breast tumors, draining lymph nodes, adjacent tissues. TCRdb recomputed calls from the multiplex PCR reads with MiXCR, one row per CDR3 protein. Of 16,000 or so distinct CDR3 sequences in the sample, just under 45% were seen once. From germline, CDR1 is LGHNA and CDR2 YNFKEQ. This CDR3 is 14 amino acids long. Trimming removed 6 bases from V and 9 bases from J, with 15 bases in between. A remark on this clonotype: The antigen remains unidentified.

Study-wide results and caveats: Tumors had less TCR diversity than lymph nodes, more than nontumor tissue. Most tumor T cells seemingly derive from lymph node, then expand in tumor.

What was sequenced was tumor-adjacent breast tissue. V is TRBV4-2 and J is TRBJ1-6; a weak D match, TRBD1 (5 bases). This sequence originates from a female donor with breast cancer. Some clones in this sample may be carry-over from other donors' samples. CDR3 coding DNA: TGTGCCAGCAGGGGTGGCAGGGTGGCTTCACCCCTCCACTTT. Translation gives CASRGGRVASPLHF.